The next 9 T cell receptor beta chains were all read from a single sample in a study of T cell repertoires and HLA-DP antigens. TCRdb's copy holds only in-frame clones and misses some; the assay was immunoSEQ multiplex PCR. This sample has 90,000 to 130,000 clones; around 92% occur once, and the top ten carry about 0.3%. These receptors have no known antigen. Source material: CD4+ T cells from PBMCs. All receptors come from a woman aged 18-29 years in good health and CMV-seronegative.

DNA for the CDR3: TGTGCCACCAGCAAGGGGTATGGCTACACCTTC. As protein: CATSKGYGYTF. The chain uses TRBV15 and TRBJ1-2; D perhaps matches TRBD1 (5 bases). Per the germline V gene, CDR1 is LNHNV and CDR2 is YYDKDF (reference sequence). V lost 4 bases, J lost 5 bases, and 5 bases lay in between. The CDR3 sequence is 11 residues long.

V and J are TRBV7-8 and TRBJ2-5; 8 positions match TRBD2. V shed 0 bases, J shed 5 bases, and the junction held 11 bases outside the gene matches. The CDR3 spans 17 residues. Per germline, CDR1 SGHVS and CDR2 FQNEAQ. In DNA, the CDR3 is TGTGCCAGCAGCTTAGCGCGAGTAGCGGGGTACCGTGAGACCCAGTACTTC. This translates into CASSLARVAGYRETQYF.

The chain carries TRBV7-9 and TRBJ2-1, with TRBD2 identical over 8 bases. The ends lost 1 base at V and 8 bases at J; junction bases unmatched: 10. Germline-derived CDR1 and CDR2 are SEHNR and FQNEAQ (reference sequence). The CDR3 covers 16 residues. The CDR3 sequence: CASSLVWGLGADEQFF. CDR3 in DNA: TGTGCCAGCAGCTTAGTTTGGGGACTAGGTGCCGATGAGCAGTTCTTC.

This chain uses TRBV10-3 with TRBJ2-7, with 12 bases fitting TRBD1. V lost 6 bases to trimming and J lost 4 bases; unmatched junction nucleotides: 10. CDR3 size: 16 residues. Germline lookup yields CDR1 ENHRY and CDR2 SYGVKD. The CDR3 nucleotides are TGTGCCATCAGCCCACCCCCGGGACAGGGGGCGTACGAGCAGTACTTC. Protein: CAISPPPGQGAYEQYF.

V usage is TRBV27 and J usage is TRBJ2-7; TRBD1 aligns across 8 bases. V dropped 4 bases and J dropped 5; count of bases not matched to a gene: 13. CDR1 is MNHEY and CDR2 is SMNVEV in the germline V gene (reference sequence). The CDR3 runs 16 residues. Written as DNA, the CDR3 is TGTGCCAGCAGTTCCTCGGACAGGGTAGTCCAAAACGAGCAGTACTTC. It encodes CASSSSDRVVQNEQYF.

V and J are TRBV9 and TRBJ2-3; a weak D match, TRBD2 (7 bases). Germline lookup yields CDR1 SGDLS and CDR2 YYNGEE. The V gene lost 0 bases and the J gene lost 2 bases, with 19 bases spanning the gap. The CDR3 is 18 residues long. For the CDR3, the DNA is TGTGCCAGCAGCGTAGGGTCCGGGGGGCCCCCCATCACAGATACGCAGTATTTT. Amino acid sequence: CASSVGSGGPPITDTQYF.

This chain uses TRBV7-2 with TRBJ1-6, with D possibly being TRBD1 (5 bases). Trimming removed 4 bases from V and 7 bases from J, with 11 bases in between. The CDR3 runs 14 residues. Germline V gene sequence: CDR1 SGHTA, CDR2 FQGNSA. The CDR3, as DNA: TGTGCCAGCAGCTGGGGACTGACAAATTCACCCCTCCACTTT. Protein product: CASSWGLTNSPLHF.

V usage is TRBV5-6 and J usage is TRBJ1-5; D is unclear. The CDR3 extends over 15 amino acids. CDR1 is SGHDT and CDR2 is YYEEEE in the germline V gene. The V and J ends lost 4 bases and 3 bases respectively, with 14 bases between them. CDR3 nucleotides: TGTGCCAGCAGCCATCGGGCAGTCTTCAATCAGCCCCAGCATTTT. Residues: CASSHRAVFNQPQHF. The variable domain in full, with the rest retrieved from reference TRBV5-6 and TRBJ1-5, is DAGVTQSPTHLIKTRGQQVTLRCSPKSGHDTVSWYQQALGQGPQFIFQYYEEEERQRGNFPDRFSGHQFPNYSSELNVNALLLGDSALYLCASSHRAVFNQPQHFGDGTRLSIL.

CDR3 sequence reads: CASSLRQGRVSKSSTDTQYF. The CDR3 DNA is TGTGCCAGCAGTTTACGTCAGGGCAGGGTCTCAAAATCGAGCACAGATACGCAGTATTTT. The V call is TRBV28, the J call TRBJ2-3, with D perhaps matching TRBD1 (5 bases). This CDR3 region has 20 residues. The V gene's germline CDR1 is MDHEN and CDR2 SYDVKM. Deletions cut 2 bases from V and 0 bases from J, with 24 bases between.